A single sample gave rise to the 2 T cell receptor beta chains below, sequenced in a study of blood T cell repertoires in COVID-19. Using immunoSEQ multiplex PCR, the repertoire was profiled, and TCRdb retains in-frame clones only, with some absent. This table has approximately 260,000 clones, over 70% appearing once. Sequences were obtained from peripheral blood. The receptors were gathered from a human donor in a cohort sampled during active COVID-19.

CDR3 coding DNA: TGTGCCAGCAAAAGCCGGGACAGAGTAAAAAACACCATATATTTT. This codes for CASKSRDRVKNTIYF. The chain combines TRBV28 with TRBJ1-3; TRBD1 agrees at 7 bases. V dropped 7 bases and J dropped 6; count of bases not matched to a gene: 12. CDR1 is MDHEN and CDR2 is SYDVKM in the germline V gene. There are 15 residues in the CDR3.

The rearrangement links TRBV9 to TRBJ2-3; tentative D call: TRBD2 (6 bases). The germline V gene encodes CDR1 SGDLS and CDR2 YYNGEE. The CDR3 consists of 14 residues. Trimming left V 3 bases short and J 4 bases short, with 12 bases between. The DNA for the CDR3 is TGTGCCAGCAGCGGGAGCGGGTCCCCAGATACGCAGTATTTT. Translation gives CASSGSGSPDTQYF.